This T cell receptor (beta chain) came from a study of shared clonotypes between healthy human individuals. Data came from immunoSEQ multiplex PCR; TCRdb stores just in-frame clones and leaves some out. The data show about 520,000 clones, around 80% seen once. The J segment lost 1 base and the V segment lost 2 bases, leaving 0 bases of the junction unmatched. CDR1 and CDR2 from the germline V gene are SGHNT and YENEEA. This CDR3 has 14 amino acids. This TCR came from a woman aged 40-49 years in good health. Some clones in this sample may be carry-over from other donors' samples. The sequenced sample was PBMCs. V gene TRBV11-3 combines with J gene TRBJ2-5, with TRBD1 identical over 8 bases. The CDR3, as DNA: TGTGCCAGCAGCTTACAGGGGGCCCAAGAGACCCAGTACTTC. Translating gives CASSLQGAQETQYF.